This is a list of T cell receptor beta chains from one sample in a study of shared clonotypes between healthy human individuals. Generated by immunoSEQ multiplex PCR, the TCRdb table keeps only in-frame clones and is missing some. The sample contains 490,000 or so clones, around 80% of which appear only once. Sequenced: PBMCs. These receptors were taken from a woman aged 40 to 50 in good health. Some clones in this sample may be carry-over from other donors' samples. The conserved cysteine and the conserved F or W are not part of the CDR3 here.

>TRBV19|TRBJ1-2
ASSMGGNYGYT
>TRBV7-2|TRBJ1-1
ASSLSVGSTNTEAF
>TRBV2|TRBJ2-1
ASSEGPYNEQF
>TRBV2|TRBJ2-3
ASNPASAQSTDTQY
>TRBV5-4|TRBJ2-7
ASSSTGTGLYEQY
>TRBV2|TRBJ2-1
ASSAQQYFSYNEQF
>TRBV5-4|TRBJ2-2
ASSAGLAANTGELF
>TRBV5-1|TRBJ2-5
ASSPGGSHQGQETQY
>TRBV28|TRBJ2-5
ASSPGDKETQY
>TRBV5-5|TRBJ1-5
ASSLASTGYSNQPQH
>TRBV27|TRBJ1-4
ASRRTGGTEKLF
>TRBV10-3|TRBJ1-5
ANWDRGYNQPQH
>TRBV13|TRBJ1-1
ASSFKGQANTEAF
>TRBV7-2|TRBJ2-2
ASSFSRRNTGELF
>TRBV29-1|TRBJ2-7
SVETQEGAIREQY
>TRBV30|TRBJ1-6
AWTGPNNSPLH
>TRBV9|TRBJ2-2
ASSVDAVPGRGELF
>TRBV4-2|TRBJ2-4
ASSQGPAKNIQY
>TRBV28|TRBJ2-1
ASIGGPDDNEQF
>TRBV5-1|TRBJ2-3
ASKTASITDTQY
>TRBV7-3|TRBJ2-5
ASSLVTGAAQY
>TRBV2|TRBJ1-2
ARARDRGGGYT
>TRBV5-4|TRBJ1-1
ASSQAWNTEAF
>TRBV2|TRBJ2-2
ASKLDRVRTGELF